This T cell receptor beta chain was captured in a study of blood T cells in healthy people across ages. A remark on this clonotype: This may come from a read error, since a much larger clone is one base off.

For the second PCR, which ran for about 6 to 11 cycles, a sample-barcoded 5' primer and a J-beta primer mix were used. TCRdb used MiXCR to reprocess the 5' RACE reads, holding one entry per CDR3 protein. The profile shows some 900,000 distinct CDR3 sequences, around 30% of them singletons. Germline CDR1 and CDR2: MNHEY and SVGEGT. V lost 0 bases and J 5 bases, leaving 10 bases between the germline ends. The CDR3 is made up of 14 amino acids. Material for sequencing was blood. This TCR was recovered from a woman at least 80 years old in good health. J is TRBJ2-5 and V is TRBV6-2 or TRBV6-3; weak D call: TRBD1 (5 bases). The CDR3 sequence: CASSYSNRRETQYF. The CDR3 DNA follows: TGTGCCAGCAGTTACTCGAACAGGCGTGAGACCCAGTACTTC.